This T cell receptor (beta chain) stems from a study of graft-versus-host responses after intestinal transplantation. As for the study in general: Among the recipients, transplants were multivisceral, liver-intestinal, or isolated intestinal. Each patient got anti-thymocyte globulin induction, then tacrolimus and steroids for roughly 3 years.

As to this clone: The antigen is undetermined.

TCRdb's table, derived via immunoSEQ multiplex PCR, lists solely in-frame clones and lacks some. Of some 85,000 clones in the sample, about nine tenths are singletons; the top ten hold roughly 0.39%. Germline assignment: CDR1 SGDLS and CDR2 YYNGEE. V shed 0 bases and J 5 bases; nucleotides not matched to a gene: 6. The CDR3 has 15 residues. Here the sequenced sample was unstimulated CD8+ T cells sorted from spleen or lymph node cells, taken before transplant. The V and J genes are TRBV9 and TRBJ2-7, with 9 bases matching TRBD1. This receptor was taken from a human donor who was the organ donor for an intestinal transplant. The chain's CDR3 is CASSVAGTGIHEQYF. The DNA of the CDR3 is TGTGCCAGCAGCGTAGCAGGGACAGGGATACACGAGCAGTACTTC.